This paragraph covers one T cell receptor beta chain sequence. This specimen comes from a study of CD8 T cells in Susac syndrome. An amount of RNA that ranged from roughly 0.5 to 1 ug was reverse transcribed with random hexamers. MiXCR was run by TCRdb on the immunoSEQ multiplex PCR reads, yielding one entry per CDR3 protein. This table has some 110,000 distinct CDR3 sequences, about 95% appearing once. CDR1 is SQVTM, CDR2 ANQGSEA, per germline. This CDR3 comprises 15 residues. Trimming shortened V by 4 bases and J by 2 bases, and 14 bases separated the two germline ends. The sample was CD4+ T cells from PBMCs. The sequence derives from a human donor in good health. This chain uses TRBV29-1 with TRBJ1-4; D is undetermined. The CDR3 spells CSVASGTDTNEKLFF. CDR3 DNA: TGCAGCGTTGCTTCAGGAACCGATACTAATGAAAAACTGTTTTTT.